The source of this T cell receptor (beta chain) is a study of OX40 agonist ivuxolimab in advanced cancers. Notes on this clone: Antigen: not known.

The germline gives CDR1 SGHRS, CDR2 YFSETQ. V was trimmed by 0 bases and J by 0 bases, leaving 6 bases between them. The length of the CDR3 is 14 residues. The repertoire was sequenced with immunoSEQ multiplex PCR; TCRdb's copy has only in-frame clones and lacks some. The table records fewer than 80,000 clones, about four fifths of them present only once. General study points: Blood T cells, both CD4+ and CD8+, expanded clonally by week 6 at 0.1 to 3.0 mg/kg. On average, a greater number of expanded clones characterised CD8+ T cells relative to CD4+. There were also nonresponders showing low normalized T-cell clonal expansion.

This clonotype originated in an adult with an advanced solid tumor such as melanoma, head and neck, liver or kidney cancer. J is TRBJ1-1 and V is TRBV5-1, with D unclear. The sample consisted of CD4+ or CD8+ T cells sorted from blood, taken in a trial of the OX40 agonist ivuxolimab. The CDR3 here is CASSLEAMNTEAFF. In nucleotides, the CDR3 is TGCGCCAGCAGCTTGGAAGCCATGAACACTGAAGCTTTCTTT.